A selection of T cell receptor beta chains follows, all from one sample in a study of lymphopenia after photon versus proton radiotherapy. Libraries were prepared by immunoSEQ multiplex PCR; TCRdb keeps only in-frame clonotypes and omits some of them. The data contain 65,000 to 90,000 clones, roughly 92% of them singletons. This specimen was peripheral blood, taken from a patient treated with photon-based radiotherapy. The receptors here all came from a middle-aged woman with cholangiocarcinoma. Each CDR3 is given with its conserved first and last residue. A D gene is named only where the DNA matches it firmly. Clone size is shown for a subset of rows, as once, few, many or a class of expanded clone.

D gene: .; clone size: .; J gene: TRBJ1-1; V gene: TRBV18; CDR3 DNA: TGTGCCAGCTCACCACCCACCAGAACGAACACTGAAGCTTTCTTT; CDR3 protein: CASSPPTRTNTEAFF
D gene: .; clone size: .; J gene: TRBJ1-4; V gene: TRBV2; CDR3 DNA: TGTGCCAGCTACAGAGTCCAGGCCACTAATGAAAAACTGTTTTTT; CDR3 protein: CASYRVQATNEKLFF
D gene: TRBD2; clone size: .; J gene: TRBJ2-1; V gene: TRBV9; CDR3 DNA: TGTGCCAGCAGCGTAGGAACTAGCGGGCGCTACAATGAGCAGTTCTTC; CDR3 protein: CASSVGTSGRYNEQFF
D gene: TRBD2; clone size: .; J gene: TRBJ2-3; V gene: TRBV28; CDR3 DNA: TGTGCCAGCAGCCTCCCGGGAGGGCTGGATACGCAGTATTTT; CDR3 protein: CASSLPGGLDTQYF
D gene: .; clone size: .; J gene: TRBJ2-7; V gene: TRBV6-1; CDR3 DNA: TGTGCCAGCAGCCCCGGAAGGACCTACGAGCAGTACTTC; CDR3 protein: CASSPGRTYEQYF
D gene: .; clone size: .; J gene: TRBJ2-7; V gene: TRBV11-2; CDR3 DNA: TGTGCCAGCAGCGTTATCCAGGGGGGATTATACGAGCAGTACTTC; CDR3 protein: CASSVIQGGLYEQYF
D gene: .; clone size: .; J gene: TRBJ2-2; V gene: TRBV9; CDR3 DNA: TGTGCCAGCAGCGTAGTTGGGCGGCTGAACACCGGGGAGCTGTTTTTT; CDR3 protein: CASSVVGRLNTGELFF
D gene: .; clone size: once; J gene: TRBJ2-1; V gene: TRBV6-6; CDR3 DNA: TGTGCCAGCAGCCTATCGAGTGAGCAGTTCTTC; CDR3 protein: CASSLSSEQFF
D gene: .; clone size: .; J gene: TRBJ2-2; V gene: TRBV11-3; CDR3 DNA: TGTGCCAGCAGCTTTGACAGTATACCCACCGGGGAGCTGTTTTTT; CDR3 protein: CASSFDSIPTGELFF
D gene: .; clone size: .; J gene: TRBJ2-7; V gene: TRBV7-2; CDR3 DNA: TGTGCCAGCAGTCGGGCGGGTACCTACGAGCAGTACTTC; CDR3 protein: CASSRAGTYEQYF
D gene: TRBD2; clone size: .; J gene: TRBJ2-7; V gene: TRBV6-1; CDR3 DNA: TGTGCCAGCAGTGAAAGGGGACTAGCGGGGTCCTACGAGCAGTACTTC; CDR3 protein: CASSERGLAGSYEQYF
D gene: .; clone size: .; J gene: TRBJ2-2; V gene: TRBV5-1; CDR3 DNA: TGCGCCAGCAGCTGGCCAGGGAGAGACGGGGAGCTGTTTTTT; CDR3 protein: CASSWPGRDGELFF
D gene: TRBD2; clone size: .; J gene: TRBJ2-3; V gene: TRBV7-8; CDR3 DNA: TGTGCCAGCAGATCCCTCGGGAGGACGCAGTATTTT; CDR3 protein: CASRSLGRTQYF
D gene: TRBD1; clone size: .; J gene: TRBJ1-1; V gene: TRBV9; CDR3 DNA: TGTGCCAGCAGCGTTGGGGCCGGGACAGGGAACACTGAAGCTTTCTTT; CDR3 protein: CASSVGAGTGNTEAFF
D gene: .; clone size: few; J gene: TRBJ2-7; V gene: TRBV4-3; CDR3 DNA: TGCGCCAGCAGCCAAGGATCAAGCTACTCCTACGAGCAGTACTTC; CDR3 protein: CASSQGSSYSYEQYF
D gene: .; clone size: .; J gene: TRBJ2-1; V gene: TRBV28; CDR3 DNA: TGTGCCAGCACCAGGGGCCGGGACAATGAGCAGTTCTTC; CDR3 protein: CASTRGRDNEQFF
D gene: .; clone size: .; J gene: TRBJ1-1; V gene: TRBV30; CDR3 DNA: TGTGCCTGGAAAGGGCCCCTCGAAGCTTTCTTT; CDR3 protein: CAWKGPLEAFF
D gene: .; clone size: .; J gene: TRBJ1-1; V gene: TRBV7-8; CDR3 DNA: TGTGCCAGCAGCTTAATCCATGGCACTGAAGCTTTCTTT; CDR3 protein: CASSLIHGTEAFF
D gene: .; clone size: .; J gene: TRBJ1-6; V gene: TRBV28; CDR3 DNA: TGTGCCAGCAAATCTCTAGGGGGTGGCAATAGTTCACCCCTCCACTTT; CDR3 protein: CASKSLGGGNSSPLHF
D gene: .; clone size: few; J gene: TRBJ1-5; V gene: TRBV27; CDR3 DNA: TGTGCCAGCAGTTTAAATCGCCTCGAGCCCCAGCATTTT; CDR3 protein: CASSLNRLEPQHF
D gene: TRBD1; clone size: .; J gene: TRBJ2-1; V gene: TRBV28; CDR3 DNA: TGTGCCAGCAGGACAGGGGGCCTTTCTTCCTACAATGAGCAGTTCTTC; CDR3 protein: CASRTGGLSSYNEQFF
D gene: TRBD2; clone size: .; J gene: TRBJ2-3; V gene: TRBV9; CDR3 DNA: TGTGCCAGCAGCCCACGACTAGCGGGGGTGAGGGGCACAGATACGCAGTATTTT; CDR3 protein: CASSPRLAGVRGTDTQYF
D gene: TRBD1; clone size: .; J gene: TRBJ1-6; V gene: TRBV11-2; CDR3 DNA: TGTGCCAGCAGCTCACAGGGGGATCGTTCACCCCTCCACTTT; CDR3 protein: CASSSQGDRSPLHF
D gene: TRBD1; clone size: .; J gene: TRBJ1-2; V gene: TRBV7-9; CDR3 DNA: TGTGCCAGCAGCTTAGGGGACAGGGGAGCTAACTATGGCTACACCTTC; CDR3 protein: CASSLGDRGANYGYTF
D gene: .; clone size: few; J gene: TRBJ1-1; V gene: TRBV30; CDR3 DNA: TGTGCCTGGAGTCCCCTGACGGCCACTGAAGCTTTCTTT; CDR3 protein: CAWSPLTATEAFF
D gene: .; clone size: .; J gene: TRBJ2-7; V gene: TRBV27; CDR3 DNA: TGTGCCAGCAGTTCGCCCGGACATGGCTCTTACGAGCAGTACTTC; CDR3 protein: CASSSPGHGSYEQYF
D gene: .; clone size: .; J gene: TRBJ2-5; V gene: TRBV6-5; CDR3 DNA: TGTGCCACCAACAACCCCGGGACCGCCCACCGGACCCAGTACTTC; CDR3 protein: CATNNPGTAHRTQYF
D gene: .; clone size: .; J gene: TRBJ2-7; V gene: TRBV7-9; CDR3 DNA: TGTGCCAGCAGCCTCCAGGGGAAGGGAAACGAGCAGTACTTC; CDR3 protein: CASSLQGKGNEQYF
D gene: .; clone size: .; J gene: TRBJ2-6; V gene: TRBV6-1; CDR3 DNA: TGTGCCAGCAGTGAAGTCGGGGGTCTTCAACCTGGGGCCAACGTCCTGACTTTC; CDR3 protein: CASSEVGGLQPGANVLTF